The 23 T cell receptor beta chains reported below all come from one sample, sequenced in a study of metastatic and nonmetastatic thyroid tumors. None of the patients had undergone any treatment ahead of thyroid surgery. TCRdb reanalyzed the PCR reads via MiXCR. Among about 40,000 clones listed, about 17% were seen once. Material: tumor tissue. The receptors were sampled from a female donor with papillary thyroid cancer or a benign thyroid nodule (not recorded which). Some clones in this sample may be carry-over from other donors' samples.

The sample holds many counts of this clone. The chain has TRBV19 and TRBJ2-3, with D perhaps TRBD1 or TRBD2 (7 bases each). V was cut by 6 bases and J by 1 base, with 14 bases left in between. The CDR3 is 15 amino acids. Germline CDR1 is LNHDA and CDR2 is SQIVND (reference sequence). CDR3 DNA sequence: TGTGCCAGTAGCGTGCAGGGGGGGGGCACAGATACGCAGTATTTT. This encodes CASSVQGGGTDTQYF.

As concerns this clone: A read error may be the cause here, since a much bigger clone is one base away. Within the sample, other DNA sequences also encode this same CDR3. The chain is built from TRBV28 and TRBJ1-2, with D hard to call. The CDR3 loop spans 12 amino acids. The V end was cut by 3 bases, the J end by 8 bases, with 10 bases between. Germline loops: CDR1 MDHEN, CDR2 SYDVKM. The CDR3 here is CASSLVPRGYTF. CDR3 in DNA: TGTGCCAGCAGTTTGGTACCCCGAGGCTACACCTTC.

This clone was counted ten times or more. CDR3 region: CSVDKREGNEQFF. The CDR3 coding sequence is TGCAGCGTTGACAAGCGGGAGGGCAATGAGCAGTTCTTC. The chain uses TRBV29-1 and TRBJ2-1; 10 nucleotides agree with TRBD2. This CDR3 region has 13 residues. With V trimmed by 3 bases and J by 6 bases, 2 bases remained unmatched. CDR1 is SQVTM and CDR2 is ANQGSEA in the germline V gene.

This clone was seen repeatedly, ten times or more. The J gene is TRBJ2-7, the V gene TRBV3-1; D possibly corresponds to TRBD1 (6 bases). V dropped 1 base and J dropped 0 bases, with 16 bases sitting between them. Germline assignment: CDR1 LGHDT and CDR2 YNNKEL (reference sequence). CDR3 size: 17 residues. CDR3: CASSQVGLAQGSYEQYF. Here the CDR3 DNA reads TGTGCCAGCAGCCAAGTGGGGCTGGCACAGGGCTCCTACGAGCAGTACTTC.

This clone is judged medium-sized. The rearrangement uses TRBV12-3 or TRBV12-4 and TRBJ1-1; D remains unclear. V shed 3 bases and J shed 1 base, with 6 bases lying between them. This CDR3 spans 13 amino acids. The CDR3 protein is CASSLVGNTEAFF. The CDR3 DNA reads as TGTGCCAGCAGTTTGGTGGGGAACACTGAAGCTTTCTTT.

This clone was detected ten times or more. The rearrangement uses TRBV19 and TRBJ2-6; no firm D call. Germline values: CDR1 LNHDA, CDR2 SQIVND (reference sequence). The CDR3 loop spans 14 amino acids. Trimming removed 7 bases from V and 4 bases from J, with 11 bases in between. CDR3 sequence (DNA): TGTGCCAGTAAGTTGGTGTCGGGGGCCAACGTCCTGACTTTC. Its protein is CASKLVSGANVLTF.

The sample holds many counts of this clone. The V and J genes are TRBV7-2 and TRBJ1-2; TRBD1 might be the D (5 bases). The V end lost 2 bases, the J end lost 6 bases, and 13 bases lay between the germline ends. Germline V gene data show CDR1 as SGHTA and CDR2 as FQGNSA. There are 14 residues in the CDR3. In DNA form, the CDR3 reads TGTGCCAGCAGCTTATCTGCAGGGCCGGATGGCTACACCTTC. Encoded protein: CASSLSAGPDGYTF. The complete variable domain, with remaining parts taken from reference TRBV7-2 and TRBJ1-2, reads GAGVSQSPSNKVTEKGKDVELRCDPISGHTALYWYRQSLGQGLEFLIYFQGNSAPDKSGLPSDRFSAERTGGSVSTLTIQRTQQEDSAVYLCASSLSAGPDGYTFGSGTRLTVV.

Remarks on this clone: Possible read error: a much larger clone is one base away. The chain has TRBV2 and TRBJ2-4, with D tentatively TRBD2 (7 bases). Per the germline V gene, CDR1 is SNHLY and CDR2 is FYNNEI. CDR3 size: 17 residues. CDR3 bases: TGTGCCAGCAATCCGGGACCCAAGGGGGGGGCCAAAAACACTCAGTACTTC. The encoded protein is CASNPGPKGGAKNTQYF.

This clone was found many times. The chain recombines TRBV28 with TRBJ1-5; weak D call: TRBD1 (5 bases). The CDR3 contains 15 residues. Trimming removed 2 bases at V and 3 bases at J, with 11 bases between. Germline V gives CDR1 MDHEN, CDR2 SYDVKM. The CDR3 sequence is CASSLLGVYNQPQHF. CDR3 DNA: TGTGCCAGCAGTTTACTGGGGGTTTACAATCAGCCCCAGCATTTT.

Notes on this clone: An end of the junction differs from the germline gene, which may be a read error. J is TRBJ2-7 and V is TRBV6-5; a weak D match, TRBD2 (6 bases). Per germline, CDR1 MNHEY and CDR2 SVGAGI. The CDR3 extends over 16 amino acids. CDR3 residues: CASSYSRTGVSYEHYF. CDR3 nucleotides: TGTGCCAGCAGTTACTCGAGGACGGGGGTCTCCTACGAGCACTACTTC.

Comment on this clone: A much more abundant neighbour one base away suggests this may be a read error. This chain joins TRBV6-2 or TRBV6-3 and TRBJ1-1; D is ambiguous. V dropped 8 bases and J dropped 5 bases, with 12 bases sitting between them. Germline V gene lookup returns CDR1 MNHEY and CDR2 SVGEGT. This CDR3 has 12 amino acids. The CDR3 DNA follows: TGTGCCAGCGCCCTAGGGAGAACTGAAGCTTTCTTT. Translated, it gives CASALGRTEAFF.

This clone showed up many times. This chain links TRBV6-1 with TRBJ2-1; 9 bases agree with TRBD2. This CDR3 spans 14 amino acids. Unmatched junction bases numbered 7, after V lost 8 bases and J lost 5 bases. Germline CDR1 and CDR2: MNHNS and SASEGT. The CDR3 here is CASFSSGIHNEQFF. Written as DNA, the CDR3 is TGTGCCAGCTTCTCTAGCGGGATCCACAATGAGCAGTTCTTC.

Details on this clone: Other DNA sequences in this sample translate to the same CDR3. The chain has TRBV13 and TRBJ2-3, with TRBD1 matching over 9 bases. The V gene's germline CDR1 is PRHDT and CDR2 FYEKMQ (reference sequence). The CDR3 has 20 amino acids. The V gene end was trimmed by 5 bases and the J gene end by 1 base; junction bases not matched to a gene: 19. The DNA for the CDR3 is TGTGCCAGCAGCCGCGAATATCGGGACAGGGCCTCTTTCGGCACAGATACGCAGTATTTT. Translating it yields CASSREYRDRASFGTDTQYF.

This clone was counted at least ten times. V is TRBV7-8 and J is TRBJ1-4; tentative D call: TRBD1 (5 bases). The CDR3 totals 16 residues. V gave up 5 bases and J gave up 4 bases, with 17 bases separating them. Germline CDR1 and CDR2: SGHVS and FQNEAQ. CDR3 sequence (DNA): TGTGCCAGCAGCCCCCGGATGGGGCAGAGTAATGAAAAACTGTTTTTT. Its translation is CASSPRMGQSNEKLFF.

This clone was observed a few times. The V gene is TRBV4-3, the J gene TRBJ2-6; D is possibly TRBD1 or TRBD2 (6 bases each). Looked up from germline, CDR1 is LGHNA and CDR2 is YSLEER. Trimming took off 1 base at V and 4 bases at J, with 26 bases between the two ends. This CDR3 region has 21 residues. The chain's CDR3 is CASSQALGGAHLFSGANVLTF. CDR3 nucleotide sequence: TGCGCCAGCAGCCAAGCTCTCGGGGGCGCTCATCTTTTCAGCGGGGCCAACGTCCTGACTTTC.

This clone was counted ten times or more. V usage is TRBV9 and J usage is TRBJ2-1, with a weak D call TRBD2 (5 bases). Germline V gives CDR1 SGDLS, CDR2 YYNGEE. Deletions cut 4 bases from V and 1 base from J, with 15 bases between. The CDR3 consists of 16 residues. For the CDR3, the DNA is TGTGCCAGCAGCCCTCGGGGTGAGGCTTCCTACAATGAGCAGTTCTTC. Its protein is CASSPRGEASYNEQFF.

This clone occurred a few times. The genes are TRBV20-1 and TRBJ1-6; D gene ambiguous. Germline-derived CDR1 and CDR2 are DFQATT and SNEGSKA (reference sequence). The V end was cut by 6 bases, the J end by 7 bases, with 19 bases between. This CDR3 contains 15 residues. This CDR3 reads CSAGSTGGINSPLHF. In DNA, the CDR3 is TGCAGTGCCGGTAGTACGGGAGGCATAAATTCACCCCTCCACTTT.

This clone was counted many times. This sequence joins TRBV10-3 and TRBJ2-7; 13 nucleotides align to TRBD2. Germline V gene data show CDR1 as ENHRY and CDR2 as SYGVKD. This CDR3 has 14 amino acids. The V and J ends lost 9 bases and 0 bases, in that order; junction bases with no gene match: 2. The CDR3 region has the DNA TGTGCCATTCGGACTAGCGGGAGCTCCTACGAGCAGTACTTC. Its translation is CAIRTSGSSYEQYF.

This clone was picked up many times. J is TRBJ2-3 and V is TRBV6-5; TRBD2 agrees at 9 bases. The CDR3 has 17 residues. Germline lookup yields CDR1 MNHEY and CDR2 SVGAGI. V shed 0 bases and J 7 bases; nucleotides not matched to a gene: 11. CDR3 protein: CASSYSFSSGRINTQYF. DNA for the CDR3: TGTGCCAGCAGTTACTCGTTTTCCAGCGGGAGGATAAATACGCAGTATTTT.

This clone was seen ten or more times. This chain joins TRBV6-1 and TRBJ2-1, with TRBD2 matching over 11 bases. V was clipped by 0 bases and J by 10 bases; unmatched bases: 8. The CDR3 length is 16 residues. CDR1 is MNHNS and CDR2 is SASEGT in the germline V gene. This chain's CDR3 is CASSEAVAGGPGEQFF. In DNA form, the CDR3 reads TGTGCCAGCAGTGAAGCGGTAGCGGGAGGGCCGGGCGAGCAGTTCTTC.

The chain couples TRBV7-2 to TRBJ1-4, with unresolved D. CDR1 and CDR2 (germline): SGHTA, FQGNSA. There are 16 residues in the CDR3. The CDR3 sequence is CVISSIVRATNEKLFF. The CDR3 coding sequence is TGTGTCATCAGCTCGATTGTCAGAGCAACTAATGAAAAACTGTTTTTT.

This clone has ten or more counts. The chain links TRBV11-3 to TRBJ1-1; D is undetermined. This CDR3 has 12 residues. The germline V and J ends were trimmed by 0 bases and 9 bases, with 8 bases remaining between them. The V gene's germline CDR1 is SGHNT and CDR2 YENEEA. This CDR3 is CASSLDQGQAFF. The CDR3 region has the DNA TGTGCCAGCAGCTTAGATCAAGGGCAAGCTTTCTTT.

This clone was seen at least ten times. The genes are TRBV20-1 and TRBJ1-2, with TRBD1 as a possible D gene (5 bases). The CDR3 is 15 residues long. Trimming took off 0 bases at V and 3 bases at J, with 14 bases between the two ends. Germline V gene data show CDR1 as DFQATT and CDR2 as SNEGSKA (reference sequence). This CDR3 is CSARDGTVGDYGYTF. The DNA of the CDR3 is TGCAGTGCTAGAGATGGGACTGTTGGTGACTATGGCTACACCTTC.